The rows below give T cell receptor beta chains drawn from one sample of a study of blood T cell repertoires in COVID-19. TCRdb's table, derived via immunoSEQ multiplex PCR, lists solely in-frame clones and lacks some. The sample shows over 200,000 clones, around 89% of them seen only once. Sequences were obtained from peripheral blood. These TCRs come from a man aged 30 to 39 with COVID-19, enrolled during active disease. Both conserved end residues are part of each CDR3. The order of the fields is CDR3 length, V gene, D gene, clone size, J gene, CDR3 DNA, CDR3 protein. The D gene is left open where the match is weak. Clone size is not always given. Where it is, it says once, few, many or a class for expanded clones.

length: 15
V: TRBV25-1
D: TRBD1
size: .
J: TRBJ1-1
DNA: TGTGCCAGCAGTATCTTTGGGACAGGGCAGACTGAAGCTTTCTTT
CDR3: CASSIFGTGQTEAFF

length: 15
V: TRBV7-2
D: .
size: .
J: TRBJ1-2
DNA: TGTGCCAGCAGCTTAAACCAAAGACAGGCGTATGGCTACACCTTC
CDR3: CASSLNQRQAYGYTF

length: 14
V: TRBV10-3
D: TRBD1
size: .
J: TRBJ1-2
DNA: TGTGCCATCAGAGGGGACAGCCCTAACTATGGCTACACCTTC
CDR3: CAIRGDSPNYGYTF

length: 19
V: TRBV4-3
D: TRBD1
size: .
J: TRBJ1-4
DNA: TGCGCCAGCAGCCAAGATCTCACGGGACAGGGGGCTTGGTCTGAAAAACTGTTTTTT
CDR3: CASSQDLTGQGAWSEKLFF

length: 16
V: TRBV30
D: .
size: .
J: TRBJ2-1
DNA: TGTGCCTGGAGTGCCCGGGGGGCGAAATTTAACAATGAGCAGTTCTTC
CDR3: CAWSARGAKFNNEQFF

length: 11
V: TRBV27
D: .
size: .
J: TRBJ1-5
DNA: TGTGCCAGCGGCCTCAATCAGCCCCAGCATTTT
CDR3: CASGLNQPQHF

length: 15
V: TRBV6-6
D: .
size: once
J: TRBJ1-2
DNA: TGTGCCAGCAGCAGTCCGGGAGCTAACACCTATGGCTACACCTTC
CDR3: CASSSPGANTYGYTF

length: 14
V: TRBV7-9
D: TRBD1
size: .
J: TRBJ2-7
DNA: TGTGCCAGCAGCTCCCCCCAGGGGACAGTGGAGCAGTACTTC
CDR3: CASSSPQGTVEQYF

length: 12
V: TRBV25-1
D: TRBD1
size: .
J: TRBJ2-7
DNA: TGTGCCAGCGAGAGGGGGCGCGACGAGCAGTACTTC
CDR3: CASERGRDEQYF

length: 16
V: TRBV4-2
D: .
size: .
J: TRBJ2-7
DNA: TGTGCCAGCAGCCAAGTAGGCCACGGGAGCCTCTACGAGCAGTACTTC
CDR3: CASSQVGHGSLYEQYF

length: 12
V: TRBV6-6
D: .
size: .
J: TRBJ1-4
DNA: TGTGCCAGCAGAAACGTCGGGGAAAAACTGTTTTTT
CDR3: CASRNVGEKLFF

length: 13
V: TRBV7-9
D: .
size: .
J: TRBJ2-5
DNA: TGTGCCAGCAGCCTACTAGAGCAAGAGACCCAGTACTTC
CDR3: CASSLLEQETQYF

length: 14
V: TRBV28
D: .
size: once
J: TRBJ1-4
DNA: TGTGCCAGCAGTATACAGGGACAAAATGAAAAACTGTTTTTT
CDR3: CASSIQGQNEKLFF

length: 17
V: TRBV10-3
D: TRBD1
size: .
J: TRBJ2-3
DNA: TGTGCCATCAGCCCGGGACAGGGGGCGGCCCGGACAGATACGCAGTATTTT
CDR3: CAISPGQGAARTDTQYF

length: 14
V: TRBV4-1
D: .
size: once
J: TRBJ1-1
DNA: TGCGCCAGCAGGCGGGCCGCGGGGCGAACTGAAGCTTTCTTT
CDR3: CASRRAAGRTEAFF

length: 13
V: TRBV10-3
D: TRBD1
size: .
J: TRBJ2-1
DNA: TGTGCCATCAGAACAGGGGGCTACAATGAGCAGTTCTTC
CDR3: CAIRTGGYNEQFF

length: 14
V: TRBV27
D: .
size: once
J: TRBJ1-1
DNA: TGTGCCAGCAGTTTAGATCCCTGGCAGACTGAAGCTTTCTTT
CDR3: CASSLDPWQTEAFF

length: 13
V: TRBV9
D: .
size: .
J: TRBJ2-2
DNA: TGTGCCAGCAGCGTAGTCTCGGTAGGGGAGCTGTTTTTT
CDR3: CASSVVSVGELFF

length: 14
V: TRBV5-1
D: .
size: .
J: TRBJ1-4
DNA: TGCGCCAGCAGCTTGGAAGGGAGTAATGAAAAACTGTTTTTT
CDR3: CASSLEGSNEKLFF

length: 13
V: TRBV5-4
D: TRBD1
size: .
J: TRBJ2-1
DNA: TGTGCCAGCAAAACAGGGGGGTACAATGAGCAGTTCTTC
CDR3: CASKTGGYNEQFF

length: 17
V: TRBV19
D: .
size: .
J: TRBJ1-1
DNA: TGTGCCAGTAGTACACTGGAGGGACGGGGCATGAACACTGAAGCTTTCTTT
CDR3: CASSTLEGRGMNTEAFF

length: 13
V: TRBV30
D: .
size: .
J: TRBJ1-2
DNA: TGTGCCTGGAGTGTAAGTGGGCTCTATGGCTACACCTTC
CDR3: CAWSVSGLYGYTF

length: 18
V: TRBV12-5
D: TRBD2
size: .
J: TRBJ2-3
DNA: TGTGCTAGCGCGAAGGCCCTTGGACTAGCGGGGGGTTCAGATACGCAGTATTTT
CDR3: CASAKALGLAGGSDTQYF

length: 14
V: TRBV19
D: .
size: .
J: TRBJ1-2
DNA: TGTGCCAGTAGCATAACAGGCGATAACTATGGCTACACCTTC
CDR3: CASSITGDNYGYTF

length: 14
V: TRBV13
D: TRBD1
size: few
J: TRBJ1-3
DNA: TGTGCCAGCAGCCTGCGGGACAGTGGAAACACCATATATTTT
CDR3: CASSLRDSGNTIYF

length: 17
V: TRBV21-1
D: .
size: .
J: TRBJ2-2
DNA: TGTGCCAGCAGCAAAGAGAGGACAGGTCGCCCTCCGCGGGAGCTGTTTTTT
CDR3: CASSKERTGRPPRELFF

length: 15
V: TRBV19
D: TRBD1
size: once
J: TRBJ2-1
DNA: TGTGCCAGTAGTATCCGGGACAGGGGGTGGGATGAGCAGTTCTTC
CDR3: CASSIRDRGWDEQFF

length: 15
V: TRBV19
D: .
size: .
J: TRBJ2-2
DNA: TGTGCCAGTAGTATAGAGAACAGATATACCGGGGAGCTGTTTTTT
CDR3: CASSIENRYTGELFF

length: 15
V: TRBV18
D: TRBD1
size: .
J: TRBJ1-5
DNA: TGTGCCAGCTCACCTCAGACAGGGAGCAATCAGCCCCAGCATTTT
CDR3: CASSPQTGSNQPQHF

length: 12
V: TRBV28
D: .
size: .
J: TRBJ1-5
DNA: TGTGCCAGCAGCCCATCAGGTCAGCCCCAGCATTTT
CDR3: CASSPSGQPQHF

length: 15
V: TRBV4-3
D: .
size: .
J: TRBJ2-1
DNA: TGCGCCAGCAGCCAGGAGAGGGAAACCTACAATGAGCAGTTCTTC
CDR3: CASSQERETYNEQFF

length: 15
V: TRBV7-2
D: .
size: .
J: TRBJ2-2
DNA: TGTGCCAGCAGCTTAAATGGGCCCAACACCGGGGAGCTGTTTTTT
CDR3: CASSLNGPNTGELFF